This T cell receptor beta chain was documented in a study of blood T cells in healthy people across ages. This CDR3 has 14 amino acids. The V and J ends lost 10 bases and 0 bases respectively, with 13 bases between them. In germline, CDR1 is ENHRY, CDR2 SYGVKD. This clonotype was seen more than once but under ten times. The authors ran a second PCR of about 7 to 11 cycles using a sample-barcoded 5' primer and a J-beta primer mix. TCRdb passed the 5' RACE reads through MiXCR, listing each CDR3 protein once. The sample contains a few hundred thousand distinct CDR3 sequences, 25% to 30% of which appear only once.

The sequence was obtained from a woman aged 70-85 years in good health. This chain connects TRBV10-3 to TRBJ1-5, with D possibly being TRBD1 (5 bases). Sequenced input: blood. Here the CDR3 DNA reads TGTGCCACCTCATCGGGGGGTAGCAATCAGCCCCAGCATTTT. Translated: CATSSGGSNQPQHF.